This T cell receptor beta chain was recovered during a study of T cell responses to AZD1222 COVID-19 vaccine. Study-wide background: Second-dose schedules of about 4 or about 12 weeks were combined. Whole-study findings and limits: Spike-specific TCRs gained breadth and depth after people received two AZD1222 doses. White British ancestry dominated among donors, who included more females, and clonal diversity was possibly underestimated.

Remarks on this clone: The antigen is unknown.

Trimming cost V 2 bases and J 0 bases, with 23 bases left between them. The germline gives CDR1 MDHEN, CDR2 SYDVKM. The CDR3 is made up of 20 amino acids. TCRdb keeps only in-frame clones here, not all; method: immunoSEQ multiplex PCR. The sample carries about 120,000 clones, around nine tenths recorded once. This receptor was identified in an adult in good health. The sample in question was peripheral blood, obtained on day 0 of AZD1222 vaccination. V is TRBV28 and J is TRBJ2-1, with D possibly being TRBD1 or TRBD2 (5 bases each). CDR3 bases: TGTGCCAGCAGTTTAACTCGGCGCAGGGATACAGGAGGCTCCTACAATGAGCAGTTCTTC. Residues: CASSLTRRRDTGGSYNEQFF.